These 28 T cell receptor beta chains originate from one sample sequenced in a study of OX40 agonist ivuxolimab in advanced cancers. Some clones are missing from TCRdb's copy, which holds only in-frame ones; the method was immunoSEQ multiplex PCR. The data show tens of thousands of clones, almost 90% seen once. The source material was CD4+ or CD8+ T cells sorted from blood, sampled in a trial of the OX40 agonist ivuxolimab. These receptors were obtained from an adult with an advanced solid tumor such as melanoma, head and neck, liver or kidney cancer.

The chain carries TRBV19 and TRBJ2-1; D call uncertain. The CDR3 runs 13 residues. Trimming cost V 4 bases and J 9 bases, with 13 bases left between them. Looked up from germline, CDR1 is LNHDA and CDR2 is SQIVND (reference sequence). CDR3 nucleotide sequence: TGTGCCAGTAGTACCTCACTGTACGGTGAGCAGTTCTTC. Its protein product is CASSTSLYGEQFF.

The V call is TRBV28, the J call TRBJ1-6; 9 positions agree with TRBD1. This CDR3 is 16 amino acids long. Germline CDR1 is MDHEN and CDR2 is SYDVKM. J lost 5 bases, V lost 4 bases, and 6 bases had no gene match. CDR3 in amino acids: CASSSQGTGNNSPLHF. Here the CDR3 DNA reads TGTGCCAGCAGTTCTCAGGGGACAGGGAATAATTCACCCCTCCACTTT. Full variable domain (rest looked up from reference TRBV28 and TRBJ1-6): DVKVTQSSRYLVKRTGEKVFLECVQDMDHENMFWYRQDPGLGLRLIYFSYDVKMKEKGDIPEGYSVSREKKERFSLILESASTNQTSMYLCASSSQGTGNNSPLHFGNGTRLTVT.

The chain employs TRBV9 and TRBJ2-1; D may be TRBD2 (5 bases). The V gene lost 0 bases and the J gene lost 8 bases, with 9 bases spanning the gap. The CDR3 contains 13 residues. Looked up from germline, CDR1 is SGDLS and CDR2 is YYNGEE. CDR3 DNA sequence: TGTGCCAGCAGCGTAGCCGTCGGGGATGAGCAGTTCTTC. Its translation: CASSVAVGDEQFF.

V and J are TRBV18 and TRBJ2-1; perhaps D is TRBD1 or TRBD2 (6 bases each). Trimming cost V 3 bases and J 5 bases, with 14 bases left between them. The CDR3 length is 15 residues. Germline assignment: CDR1 KGHSH and CDR2 LQKENI. The CDR3 bases are TGTGCCAGCTCACCGGGGGCTAGCGCCCACAATGAGCAGTTCTTC. As protein: CASSPGASAHNEQFF. Filled out from reference TRBV18 and TRBJ2-1, the complete variable domain reads NAGVMQNPRHLVRRRGQEARLRCSPMKGHSHVYWYRQLPEEGLKFMVYLQKENIIDESGMPKERFSAEFPKEGPSILRIQQVVRGDSAAYFCASSPGASAHNEQFFGPGTRLTVL.

The J gene is TRBJ1-5, the V gene TRBV19; D is unresolved. The CDR3 length is 14 residues. The germline CDR1 and CDR2 sequences are LNHDA and SQIVND (reference sequence). Trimming took off 6 bases at V and 3 bases at J, with 12 bases between the two ends. CDR3 coding DNA: TGTGCCAGTAGCCTCGCCGGGAACAATCAGCCCCAGCATTTT. Encoded protein: CASSLAGNNQPQHF.

The rearrangement joins TRBV19 to TRBJ2-1; D may be TRBD2 (5 bases). The CDR3 length is 17 residues. Germline V gene data show CDR1 as LNHDA and CDR2 as SQIVND (reference sequence). The ends were cut back, 0 bases at V and 3 bases at J, with 15 bases in the middle. CDR3 amino acids: CASSIDPGSPYYNEQFF. In DNA, the CDR3 is TGTGCCAGTAGTATAGATCCGGGATCCCCCTACTACAATGAGCAGTTCTTC.

This clone showed up just once. The gene calls are TRBV5-4 and TRBJ1-3; possibly TRBD1 for D (5 bases). This CDR3 has 14 amino acids. Per germline, CDR1 SGHNT and CDR2 YYREEE (reference sequence). Between the trimmed V and J ends, which lost 5 bases and 1 base, there was a span of 10 bases. The CDR3 protein is CASRSDSSGNTIYF. The CDR3 DNA follows: TGTGCCAGCAGATCCGACAGTTCTGGAAACACCATATATTTT.

V is TRBV28 and J is TRBJ1-3; D is possibly TRBD1 (5 bases). V was trimmed by 2 bases and J by 0 bases, leaving 17 bases between them. CDR1 is MDHEN and CDR2 is SYDVKM in the germline V gene. The CDR3 is 18 amino acids. This chain's CDR3 is CASSLGAAGQRSGNTIYF. The CDR3 DNA is TGTGCCAGCAGTTTAGGGGCGGCCGGCCAACGCTCTGGAAACACCATATATTTT.

This clone was seen a handful of times. The chain recombines TRBV5-1 with TRBJ2-5, with D perhaps being TRBD1 or TRBD2 (7 bases each). V dropped 5 bases and J dropped 6 bases, with 26 bases sitting between them. In germline, CDR1 is SGHRS, CDR2 YFSETQ. This CDR3 comprises 17 residues. The CDR3 bases are TGCGCCAGCAGATATAACCAGGGGGGGACCGCGACGAAGACCCAGTACTTC. Translating gives CASRYNQGGTATKTQYF.

This clone was picked up a small number of times. The V gene is TRBV30, the J gene TRBJ1-1; weak D call: TRBD1 (6 bases). The V end was cut by 1 base, the J end by 7 bases, with 10 bases between. Germline loops: CDR1 GTSNPN, CDR2 SVGIG (reference sequence). This CDR3 region has 12 residues. The CDR3 reads CAWSDTGFEAFF. Here the CDR3 DNA reads TGTGCCTGGAGTGATACAGGGTTTGAAGCTTTCTTT.

The rearrangement joins TRBV9 to TRBJ1-3; D unresolved. V was pared by 1 base and J by 0 bases, with 17 bases between. The CDR3 has 18 residues. Germline V gene sequence: CDR1 SGDLS, CDR2 YYNGEE. The CDR3 sequence: CASSVTPTGPGSGNTIYF. The CDR3 region has the DNA TGTGCCAGCAGCGTAACCCCGACGGGCCCGGGCTCTGGAAACACCATATATTTT.

The chain joins TRBV2 to TRBJ2-5, with TRBD2 matching 8 bases. The germline gives CDR1 SNHLY, CDR2 FYNNEI. The CDR3 spans 15 residues. V was clipped by 4 bases and J by 5 bases; unmatched bases: 9. The CDR3 sequence is CASSVLGLDAETQYF. DNA for the CDR3: TGTGCCAGCAGTGTATTGGGACTAGATGCGGAGACCCAGTACTTC.

The V and J genes are TRBV5-4 and TRBJ2-5, with TRBD1 matching 9 bases. The end of the DNA aligns better with TRBJ2-7, so the J call may be wrong. The germline CDR1 and CDR2 sequences are SGHNT and YYREEE (reference sequence). The CDR3 totals 15 residues. The CDR3 DNA reads TGTGCCAGCAGCGTCGACGGGACAGGGAGTAACGAGCAGTACTTC. Translation: CASSVDGTGSNEQYF.

The chain carries TRBV7-2 and TRBJ2-1; 9 nucleotides agree with TRBD2. This CDR3 region has 14 residues. After removal of 4 bases from V and 4 bases from J, the junction contained 2 bases not matched to a gene. Per the germline V gene, CDR1 is SGHTA and CDR2 is FQGNSA. The CDR3 is CASSSGLAYNEQFF. CDR3 in DNA: TGTGCCAGCAGCTCGGGACTAGCATACAATGAGCAGTTCTTC.

The CDR3, as DNA: TGTGCCAGCAGCCTACAGGGTAACACTGAAGCTTTCTTT. This translates into CASSLQGNTEAFF. The chain carries TRBV6-4 and TRBJ1-1, with D tentatively TRBD1 (6 bases). The germline V gene has CDR1 MRHNA and CDR2 SNTAGT. V shed 6 bases and J shed 2 bases, with 10 bases lying between them. The CDR3 runs to 13 residues.

The CDR3 nucleotides read TGTGCCAGCAGTAATAGCGGGACCCATGGGTATGAGCAGTTCTTC. It encodes CASSNSGTHGYEQFF. This chain links TRBV27 with TRBJ2-1; 8 bases fit TRBD2. Losses at the gene ends were 5 bases for V and 8 bases for J; bases not matched to a gene: 11. The CDR3 runs 15 residues. Germline values: CDR1 MNHEY, CDR2 SMNVEV (reference sequence).

The rearrangement uses TRBV11-2 and TRBJ1-2; no firm D call. V was shortened by 1 base and J by 4 bases, with 19 bases between the two germline ends. CDR3 length: 17 residues. In germline, CDR1 is SGHAT, CDR2 FQNNGV. CDR3: CASSLAGTTQLSYGYTF. In DNA, the CDR3 is TGTGCCAGCAGCTTAGCGGGTACCACACAGCTTTCCTATGGCTACACCTTC.

The CDR3 here is CASRDRAFSYEQYF. The CDR3 coding sequence is TGTGCCAGCAGGGACAGGGCCTTCTCCTACGAGCAGTACTTC. V gene TRBV6-6 combines with J gene TRBJ2-7; 8 positions match TRBD1. Trimming took 6 bases from V and 0 from J; bases not matched to a gene: 4. Germline V gene data show CDR1 as MNHNY and CDR2 as SVGAGI (reference sequence). The CDR3 is made up of 14 amino acids.

The chain carries TRBV7-6 and TRBJ2-7, with D possibly TRBD2 on 5 matching bases. This CDR3 comprises 15 residues. Trimming took off 2 bases at V and 6 bases at J, with 17 bases between the two ends. Germline CDR1 and CDR2: SGHVS and FNYEAQ. The CDR3 loop reads CASSLQREHMLEQYF. CDR3 coding DNA: TGTGCCAGCAGCTTACAACGGGAACATATGCTCGAGCAGTACTTC.

This chain connects TRBV10-3 to TRBJ1-5, with 8 bases aligning to TRBD1. This CDR3 region has 16 residues. Trimming removed 2 bases from V and 2 bases from J; junction bases left unmatched: 5. Germline V gene lookup returns CDR1 ENHRY and CDR2 SYGVKD. This CDR3 reads CAISEKAGGGNQPQHF. In DNA, the CDR3 is TGTGCCATCAGTGAGAAGGCAGGGGGCGGCAATCAGCCCCAGCATTTT.

This rearrangement joins TRBV2 to TRBJ1-5, with TRBD1 as a possible D gene (6 bases). The CDR3 extends over 14 amino acids. Trimming pared 5 bases from V and 1 base from J, leaving 9 bases between. From germline, CDR1 is SNHLY and CDR2 FYNNEI. The CDR3 bases are TGTGCCAGCAGTCCACAGGGAAGCAATCAGCCCCAGCATTTT. It translates to CASSPQGSNQPQHF.

V and J are TRBV14 and TRBJ2-7; 13 bases align to TRBD2. After removal of 0 bases from V and 11 bases from J, the junction contained 4 bases not matched to a gene. This CDR3 comprises 14 residues. Germline V gives CDR1 SGHDN, CDR2 FVKESK. The CDR3 nucleotides read TGTGCCAGCAGCCAAGACGGACTAGCGGGGGAAGAGTACTTC. This codes for CASSQDGLAGEEYF.

Here the CDR3 reads CASSLGLAANTGELFF. The CDR3 bases are TGTGCCAGCAGCCTTGGGTTGGCGGCGAACACCGGGGAGCTGTTTTTT. The gene calls are TRBV5-4 and TRBJ2-2; D not certain. The CDR3 is 16 amino acids. From germline, CDR1 is SGHNT and CDR2 YYREEE (reference sequence). The V gene lost 4 bases and the J gene lost 0 bases, with 13 bases spanning the gap.

J is TRBJ1-2 and V is TRBV5-1, with 9 bases lining up with TRBD1. The germline V gene encodes CDR1 SGHRS and CDR2 YFSETQ. With V trimmed by 5 bases and J by 0 bases, 2 bases remained unmatched. The CDR3 is made up of 14 amino acids. CDR3 coding DNA: TGCGCCAGCAGACAGGGGGCAGCTAACTATGGCTACACCTTC. The encoded protein is CASRQGAANYGYTF.

This chain joins TRBV9 and TRBJ2-1, with TRBD2 as a possible D gene (5 bases). V shed 4 bases and J shed 3 bases, with 11 bases lying between them. The CDR3 covers 14 residues. The germline gives CDR1 SGDLS, CDR2 YYNGEE. The CDR3 sequence: CASSPRTHYNEQFF. The CDR3 DNA reads as TGTGCCAGCAGCCCCCGGACTCACTACAATGAGCAGTTCTTC.

The CDR3 sequence is CASNFQGRSSYEQYF. CDR3 DNA: TGTGCCAGCAACTTCCAGGGAAGGAGTTCCTACGAGCAGTACTTC. V usage is TRBV2 and J usage is TRBJ2-7; tentative D call: TRBD1 (5 bases). Germline V CDR1 and CDR2: SNHLY, FYNNEI. Trimming took off 7 bases at V and 1 base at J, with 17 bases between the two ends. The CDR3 is 15 amino acids.

The chain is built from TRBV2 and TRBJ2-4, with D possibly matching TRBD2 (6 bases). The CDR3 length is 13 residues. Trimming left V 5 bases short and J 7 bases short, with 12 bases between. Germline assignment: CDR1 SNHLY and CDR2 FYNNEI. The CDR3 here is CASSSGVRNIQYF. Here the CDR3 DNA reads TGTGCCAGCAGTTCGGGGGTCCGCAACATTCAGTACTTC.

V gene TRBV6-5 combines with J gene TRBJ2-1; D gene unclear. CDR1 and CDR2 from the germline V gene are MNHEY and SVGAGI. V was trimmed by 0 bases and J by 13 bases, leaving 16 bases between them. The CDR3 extends over 14 amino acids. CDR3 loop: CASSYSSRSPSQFF. DNA of the CDR3: TGTGCCAGCAGTTACTCGAGCCGATCCCCGAGCCAGTTCTTC.